This TCR beta chain was recorded in a study of blood T cell repertoires in COVID-19. Study context: The United States, Italy and Spain provided the acute and convalescent COVID-19 samples. T cells, B-cell-depleted T cells, or PBMCs supplied cDNA or gDNA.

The length of the CDR3 is 15 residues. The V gene's germline CDR1 is SGHTA and CDR2 FQGNSA. V was cut by 0 bases and J by 1 base, with 8 bases left in between. Some clones are missing from TCRdb's copy, which holds only in-frame ones; the method was immunoSEQ multiplex PCR. The data show about 140,000 clones, with about 85% seen just once and roughly 2.5% held by the top ten. This chain links TRBV7-2 with TRBJ2-3; D unresolved. Sequenced input: peripheral blood. This receptor was identified in a human donor with COVID-19, enrolled during active disease. The donor label of this sample is uncertain. CDR3 residues: CASSLAPERTDTQYF. The CDR3, as DNA: TGTGCCAGCAGCTTAGCGCCCGAGCGCACAGATACGCAGTATTTT.